A single sample is the source of the 32 T cell receptor beta chains below, sequenced in a study of cytomegalovirus exposure and HLA in healthy donors. Researchers ran the PCR with 60 Vbeta and 13 Jbeta primers. Produced via immunoSEQ multiplex PCR; TCRdb's table is partial and in-frame only. The sample comprises tens of thousands of clones, about 75% of which are singletons, and around 10% rests with the top ten. Sequenced sample: PBMCs. These receptors all stem from a man aged 25 to 40 in good health and CMV-seropositive.

The V and J genes are TRBV5-1 and TRBJ2-5; 7 bases align to TRBD2. Germline V gene data show CDR1 as SGHRS and CDR2 as YFSETQ. The V gene end was trimmed by 7 bases and the J gene end by 4 bases; junction bases not matched to a gene: 13. This CDR3 is built from 15 residues. The CDR3 spells CASFRTGTKGETQYF. CDR3 DNA: TGCGCCAGCTTCAGAACCGGGACTAAAGGAGAGACCCAGTACTTC.

This chain uses TRBV4-1 with TRBJ2-1, with 11 bases fitting TRBD1. V trimming: 1 base; J trimming: 9 bases; junction bases outside the gene matches: 8. The CDR3 runs 16 residues. Germline V gene sequence: CDR1 MGHRA, CDR2 YSYEKL. This CDR3 is CASSQGPGQGVFEQFF. The CDR3 DNA sequence: TGCGCCAGCAGCCAAGGTCCGGGACAGGGGGTGTTTGAGCAGTTCTTC.

The chain carries TRBV19 and TRBJ2-3; 8 bases line up with TRBD2. The CDR3 has 15 amino acids. Unmatched junction bases numbered 6, after V lost 5 bases and J lost 2 bases. CDR1 and CDR2 from the germline V gene are LNHDA and SQIVND (reference sequence). The CDR3 is CASSDSGADTDTQYF. CDR3 sequence (DNA): TGTGCCAGTAGTGATAGCGGGGCCGACACAGATACGCAGTATTTT.

The chain is built from TRBV30 and TRBJ1-5; D is perhaps TRBD1 (5 bases). Trimming took off 4 bases at V and 6 bases at J, with 16 bases between the two ends. CDR3 length: 14 amino acids. Germline V lookup: CDR1 GTSNPN, CDR2 SVGIG (reference sequence). CDR3 coding DNA: TGTGCCTGGACCAAGGGGTCCTGGGGTCAGCCCCAGCATTTT. Its translation: CAWTKGSWGQPQHF.

The CDR3 loop is CASSIDLAGGPGDTQYF. The CDR3 DNA reads TGTGCCAGTAGTATAGATCTAGCGGGGGGGCCGGGAGATACGCAGTATTTT. This sequence joins TRBV19 and TRBJ2-3; 12 bases are shared with TRBD2. The V segment lost 0 bases and the J segment 5 bases; nucleotides outside the gene matches: 6. CDR1 is LNHDA, CDR2 SQIVND, per germline (reference sequence). The CDR3 is 17 residues long.

This chain connects TRBV6-5 to TRBJ2-1; the match to TRBD2 covers 10 bases. Germline values: CDR1 MNHEY, CDR2 SVGAGI. The trim removed 0 bases at V and 8 bases at J, leaving 4 bases unmatched. The CDR3 has 15 residues. CDR3: CASSYSSGGYDEQFF. The CDR3 nucleotides read TGTGCCAGCAGTTACTCTAGCGGGGGGTACGATGAGCAGTTCTTC.

This clone was seen a single time. The V and J genes are TRBV5-1 and TRBJ1-1; 7 bases are a match to TRBD1. After removal of 4 bases from V and 0 bases from J, the junction contained 12 bases not matched to a gene. The CDR3 is 17 residues long. Germline V gene sequence: CDR1 SGHRS, CDR2 YFSETQ. In DNA, the CDR3 is TGCGCCAGCAGCCCGACGATCAGGGGGAATGTGAACACTGAAGCTTTCTTT. This encodes CASSPTIRGNVNTEAFF.

The V call is TRBV7-2, the J call TRBJ1-3, with unresolved D. The CDR3 consists of 14 residues. Looked up from germline, CDR1 is SGHTA and CDR2 is FQGNSA. Trimming removed 4 bases at V and 1 base at J, with 8 bases between. The CDR3 here is CASSSAGSGNTIYF. The DNA for the CDR3 is TGTGCCAGCAGCTCCGCGGGGTCTGGAAACACCATATATTTT.

The V gene is TRBV9, the J gene TRBJ1-5, with a weak D call TRBD1 (5 bases). The CDR3 spans 15 residues. The germline V gene encodes CDR1 SGDLS and CDR2 YYNGEE. Trimming removed 0 bases at V and 6 bases at J, with 13 bases between. Written as DNA, the CDR3 is TGTGCCAGCAGCGTAGATGGGGGGATGCGTCAGCCCCAGCATTTT. Translation: CASSVDGGMRQPQHF.

The V and J genes are TRBV4-2 and TRBJ2-2, with 8 bases that match TRBD1. In germline, CDR1 is LGHNA, CDR2 YNFKEQ. Trimming took 4 bases from V and 1 from J; bases not matched to a gene: 8. The CDR3 extends over 17 amino acids. The CDR3 bases are TGTGCCAGCAGCCGTGGGACAGGAACTTTGAACACCGGGGAGCTGTTTTTT. Translation: CASSRGTGTLNTGELFF.

V is TRBV5-4 and J is TRBJ2-3; 11 positions match TRBD2. The CDR3 contains 17 residues. Per germline, CDR1 SGHNT and CDR2 YYREEE (reference sequence). V lost 0 bases to trimming and J lost 2 bases; unmatched junction nucleotides: 5. CDR3 DNA: TGTGCCAGCAGCTTGGTGGTAGCGGGGGGGTTCACAGATACGCAGTATTTT. Residues: CASSLVVAGGFTDTQYF.

The chain combines TRBV7-8 with TRBJ2-2, with D possibly being TRBD2 (5 bases). Germline V gives CDR1 SGHVS, CDR2 FQNEAQ. Trimming left V 5 bases short and J 1 base short, with 17 bases between. The CDR3 runs to 17 residues. The CDR3 bases are TGTGCCAGCAGCCCACACCGGGATTCTCGGAACACCGGGGAGCTGTTTTTT. Protein product: CASSPHRDSRNTGELFF. The complete variable domain, with remaining parts taken from reference TRBV7-8 and TRBJ2-2, reads GAGVSQSPRYKVAKRGQDVALRCDPISGHVSLFWYQQALGQGPEFLTYFQNEAQLDKSGLPSDRFFAERPEGSVSTLKIQRTQQEDSAVYLCASSPHRDSRNTGELFFGEGSRLTVL.

The chain is built from TRBV21-1 and TRBJ2-4; the table's D call of TRBD1 was not tested on the DNA. TRBV21-1 is given as a pseudogene. The CDR3 is 17 residues long. Here the CDR3 reads CASRFGQDRVEKNIQYF. CDR3 DNA sequence: TGTGCCAGCAGATTCGGACAGGACCGAGTGGAGAAAAACATTCAGTACTTC.

Only one count was recorded for this clone. The chain has TRBV5-4 and TRBJ1-1; maybe TRBD1 (6 bases). Germline V gives CDR1 SGHNT, CDR2 YYREEE (reference sequence). This CDR3 is built from 15 residues. V lost 0 bases and J 4 bases, leaving 13 bases between the germline ends. Here the CDR3 reads CASSLVLGAPTEAFF. The CDR3 DNA follows: TGTGCCAGCAGCTTGGTACTGGGGGCGCCCACTGAAGCTTTCTTT.

This chain links TRBV30 with TRBJ1-3; 8 nucleotides agree with TRBD1. The CDR3 spans 15 residues. CDR1 GTSNPN and CDR2 SVGIG come from the germline V gene (reference sequence). The J segment lost 0 bases and the V segment lost 5 bases, leaving 6 bases of the junction unmatched. The CDR3 DNA follows: TGTGCCTGGGACCGGACAGGGAACTCTGGAAACACCATATATTTT. As protein: CAWDRTGNSGNTIYF.

This clone was counted once. The rearrangement joins TRBV11-2 to TRBJ1-4; D is unclear. In germline, CDR1 is SGHAT, CDR2 FQNNGV. CDR3 length: 16 amino acids. V lost 5 bases and J lost 0, with 13 bases in between. The DNA for the CDR3 is TGTGCCAGCAGCCTGAGACAAACCGCAACTAATGAAAAACTGTTTTTT. It is translated as CASSLRQTATNEKLFF.

This clone was picked up a small number of times. V usage is TRBV15 and J usage is TRBJ2-6, with D perhaps matching TRBD2 (5 bases). V was trimmed by 1 base and J by 1 base, leaving 11 bases between them. Germline lookup yields CDR1 LNHNV and CDR2 YYDKDF (reference sequence). The CDR3 contains 17 residues. As DNA, the CDR3 is TGTGCCACCAGCAGAGGGAGGTTATCTTCTGGGGCCAACGTCCTGACTTTC. Protein sequence: CATSRGRLSSGANVLTF.

This clone was observed a handful of times. This rearrangement joins TRBV7-9 to TRBJ1-4, with 10 bases matching TRBD1. Germline assignment: CDR1 SEHNR and CDR2 FQNEAQ (reference sequence). CDR3 size: 15 residues. The J segment lost 7 bases and the V segment lost 4 bases, leaving 6 bases of the junction unmatched. CDR3 bases: TGTGCCAGCAGCTCTGACAGGGGGCGAGGTGAAAAACTGTTTTTT. Protein sequence: CASSSDRGRGEKLFF.

V usage is TRBV29-1 and J usage is TRBJ1-2; 7 bases match TRBD1. The germline V gene encodes CDR1 SQVTM and CDR2 ANQGSEA. This CDR3 contains 14 residues. V lost 6 bases and J lost 2; bases outside the gene matches: 9. The CDR3 coding sequence is TGCAGCGTATTGCCGGGACAGAGGAACTATGGCTACACCTTC. Amino acids: CSVLPGQRNYGYTF.

V and J are TRBV5-6 and TRBJ2-7; 9 positions agree with TRBD1. Germline CDR1 and CDR2: SGHDT and YYEEEE. CDR3 size: 13 residues. The V gene end was trimmed by 3 bases and the J gene end by 9 bases; junction bases not matched to a gene: 7. The DNA of the CDR3 is TGTGCCAGCAGCTCGGGACAGGGTCTGGGGCAGTACTTC. It encodes CASSSGQGLGQYF.

This clone turned up a few times. The chain recombines TRBV7-2 with TRBJ2-5; 8 nucleotides match TRBD2. The CDR3 runs to 16 residues. The germline V gene has CDR1 SGHTA and CDR2 FQGNSA. V trimming: 5 bases; J trimming: 5 bases; junction bases outside the gene matches: 13. DNA for the CDR3: TGTGCCAGCAGCCTCGGGGGGGCCATCGGGACGGAGACCCAGTACTTC. The encoded protein is CASSLGGAIGTETQYF.

The rearrangement uses TRBV5-1 and TRBJ2-5; 11 positions match TRBD2. CDR1 is SGHRS and CDR2 is YFSETQ in the germline V gene. The CDR3 is 15 amino acids. The ends lost 5 bases at V and 5 bases at J; junction bases unmatched: 8. CDR3 in amino acids: CASSNSGGALETQYF. The CDR3 DNA reads as TGCGCCAGCAGTAATAGCGGGGGGGCGTTGGAGACCCAGTACTTC. The variable domain in full, with the rest retrieved from reference TRBV5-1 and TRBJ2-5, is KAGVTQTPRYLIKTRGQQVTLSCSPISGHRSVSWYQQTPGQGLQFLFEYFSETQRNKGNFPGRFSGRQFSNSRSEMNVSTLELGDSALYLCASSNSGGALETQYFGPGTRLLVL.

This clone appeared once. At one end the junction does not follow the germline gene, possibly because of a read error. V is TRBV7-9 and J is TRBJ2-3; 15 bases match TRBD2. There are 19 residues in the CDR3. CDR1 and CDR2 (germline): SEHNR, FQNEAQ (reference sequence). CDR3 coding DNA: TGTTCCAGCAGCTCGGGACTAGCGGGGGGACTATTATACACAGATACGCAGTATTTT. This translates into CSSSSGLAGGLLYTDTQYF. Combining the CDR3 with reference TRBV7-9 and TRBJ2-3 gives the whole variable domain DTGVSQNPRHKITKRGQNVTFRCDPISEHNRLYWYRQTLGQGPEFLTYFQNEAQLEKSRLLSDRFSAERPKGSFSTLEIQRTEQGDSAMYLCSSSSGLAGGLLYTDTQYFGPGTRLTVL.

The J gene is TRBJ1-5, the V gene TRBV6-6, with D uncertain. The CDR3 runs 12 residues. CDR1 and CDR2 from the germline V gene are MNHNY and SVGAGI (reference sequence). The V end lost 6 bases, the J end lost 5 bases, and 8 bases lay between the germline ends. The CDR3 bases are TGTGCCAGCAGACACCAGGATCAGCCCCAGCATTTT. Protein: CASRHQDQPQHF.

This clone was seen a single time. The gene calls are TRBV10-3 and TRBJ2-7, with a tentative D call TRBD2 (5 bases). Trimming removed 3 bases from V and 6 bases from J, with 15 bases in between. The CDR3 has 14 residues. Per germline, CDR1 ENHRY and CDR2 SYGVKD. The CDR3 nucleotides read TGTGCCATCAGTGACCCGGAGGCAGCCGCCGAGCAGTACTTC. This gives the protein CAISDPEAAAEQYF.

The chain recombines TRBV5-5 with TRBJ2-7; D is possibly TRBD1 (5 bases). The V end lost 4 bases, the J end lost 5 bases, and 10 bases lay between the germline ends. The CDR3 spans 12 residues. Germline assignment: CDR1 SGHKS and CDR2 YYEKEE (reference sequence). This CDR3 reads CASSLSDNEQYF. Written as DNA, the CDR3 is TGTGCCAGCAGCCTTTCGGACAACGAGCAGTACTTC.

The chain recombines TRBV28 with TRBJ1-1, with D unresolved. V shed 5 bases and J shed 1 base, with 5 bases lying between them. This CDR3 comprises 12 residues. CDR1 MDHEN and CDR2 SYDVKM come from the germline V gene. CDR3 coding DNA: TGTGCCAGCAGTGAGGGGAACACTGAAGCTTTCTTT. Translating it yields CASSEGNTEAFF.

The chain employs TRBV5-1 and TRBJ2-7; D unclear. The CDR3 length is 12 residues. The ends were cut back, 4 bases at V and 5 bases at J, with 10 bases in the middle. Germline CDR1 and CDR2: SGHRS and YFSETQ. CDR3 sequence reads: CASSPHRDEQYF. The CDR3 bases are TGCGCCAGCAGCCCCCATAGAGACGAGCAGTACTTC. Drawing the rest from reference TRBV5-1 and TRBJ2-7, the complete variable domain is KAGVTQTPRYLIKTRGQQVTLSCSPISGHRSVSWYQQTPGQGLQFLFEYFSETQRNKGNFPGRFSGRQFSNSRSEMNVSTLELGDSALYLCASSPHRDEQYFGPGTRLTVT.

This chain uses TRBV5-1 with TRBJ2-7; D is ambiguous. V was trimmed by 0 bases and J by 0 bases, leaving 13 bases between them. The CDR3 runs to 16 residues. The germline V gene encodes CDR1 SGHRS and CDR2 YFSETQ. Here the CDR3 DNA reads TGCGCCAGCAGCTTGGCTCCAGACTTAAGCTCCTACGAGCAGTACTTC. Protein: CASSLAPDLSSYEQYF.

CDR3 DNA: TGTGCCGCCGAGTTCGGAGTAGGCACTGAAGCTTTCTTT. The encoded protein is CAAEFGVGTEAFF. The V gene is TRBV6-6, the J gene TRBJ1-1; no clear D. This CDR3 spans 13 amino acids. V was shortened by 11 bases and J by 4 bases, with 17 bases between the two germline ends. Germline V gives CDR1 MNHNY, CDR2 SVGAGI (reference sequence).

This chain uses TRBV19 with TRBJ1-2; possible D gene TRBD1, 6 bases. Germline CDR1 LNHDA, CDR2 SQIVND (reference sequence). V gave up 9 bases and J gave up 8 bases, with 25 bases separating them. This CDR3 comprises 15 residues. Here the CDR3 reads CASWSPRGGAGGYTF. CDR3 in DNA: TGTGCCAGCTGGTCCCCCAGAGGGGGGGCGGGCGGCTACACCTTC. Supplemented by reference TRBV19 and TRBJ1-2, the full variable domain reads DGGITQSPKYLFRKEGQNVTLSCEQNLNHDAMYWYRQDPGQGLRLIYYSQIVNDFQKGDIAEGYSVSREKKESFPLTVTSAQKNPTAFYLCASWSPRGGAGGYTFGSGTRLTVV.

This clone was seen only a few times. The chain employs TRBV4-3 and TRBJ1-6; TRBD1 agrees at 10 bases. CDR1 and CDR2 from the germline V gene are LGHNA and YSLEER. V lost 1 base, J lost 6 bases, and 3 bases stayed unmatched. This CDR3 is 16 amino acids long. The DNA of the CDR3 is TGCGCCAGCAGCCAAGGACAGGGGGCAGGTAATTCACCCCTCCACTTT. Its protein is CASSQGQGAGNSPLHF.